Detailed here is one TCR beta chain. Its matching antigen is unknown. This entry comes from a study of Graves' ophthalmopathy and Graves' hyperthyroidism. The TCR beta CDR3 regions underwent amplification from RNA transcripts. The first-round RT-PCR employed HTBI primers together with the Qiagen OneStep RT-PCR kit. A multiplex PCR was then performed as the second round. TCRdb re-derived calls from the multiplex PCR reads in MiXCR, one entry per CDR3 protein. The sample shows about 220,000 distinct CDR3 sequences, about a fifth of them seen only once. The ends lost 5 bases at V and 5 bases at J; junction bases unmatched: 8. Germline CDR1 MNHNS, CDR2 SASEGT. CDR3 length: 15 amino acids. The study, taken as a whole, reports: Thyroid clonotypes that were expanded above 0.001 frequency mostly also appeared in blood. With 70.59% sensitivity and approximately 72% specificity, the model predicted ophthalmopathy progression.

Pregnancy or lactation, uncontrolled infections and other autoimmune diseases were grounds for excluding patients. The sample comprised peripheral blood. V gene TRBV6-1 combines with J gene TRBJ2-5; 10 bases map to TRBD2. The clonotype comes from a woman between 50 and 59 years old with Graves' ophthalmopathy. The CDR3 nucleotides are TGTGCCAGCAGTACCACTAGCGGGACGAGGGAGACCCAGTACTTC. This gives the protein CASSTTSGTRETQYF.